This TCR beta chain appears in the sequencing data of a study of cytomegalovirus exposure and HLA in healthy donors. V shed 6 bases and J shed 6 bases, with 9 bases lying between them. Germline assignment: CDR1 SGHTA and CDR2 FQGNSA. There are 13 residues in the CDR3. Primers for the PCR totalled 60 Vbeta and 13 Jbeta. The method was immunoSEQ multiplex PCR; TCRdb's version includes in-frame clones alone and lacks a portion of them. Of about 82,000 clones detected, 65% appear once; the ten largest clones hold under 25%. The chain uses TRBV7-2 and TRBJ1-6; no definite D call. The sequence was collected from a woman aged 45-60 years in good health and CMV-seropositive. Sequencing used PBMCs. The CDR3 spells CASRDNLNSPLHF. Here the CDR3 DNA reads TGTGCCAGCAGAGACAATCTTAATTCACCCCTCCACTTT.